The rows below give T cell receptor beta chains drawn from one sample of a study of T cells in localized non-small cell lung cancer. The protocol was immunoSEQ multiplex PCR, while the TCRdb copy is restricted to in-frame clones and leaves out a portion. The sample has a few thousand clones, under 30% seen once. The sample was lung tumor tissue, taken before any cancer treatment. These receptor sequences come from a female donor older than 55 with stage I lung adenocarcinoma. The CDR3 runs from the conserved cysteine through the conserved F or W. D genes are given only for firm matches. Expanded clones are given a class, and other clones once, few, many or no size at all.

j_call,clone_size,v_call,d_call,cdr3_nt,cdr3_aa
TRBJ2-2,NA,TRBV5-1,NA,TGCGCCAGCAGCTTGGGCCGGGATCCCCCCGGGGAGCTGTTTTTT,CASSLGRDPPGELFF
TRBJ1-1,NA,TRBV19,TRBD1,TGTGCCAGTAGCCTTCCGGGACAGGGGAAGGATGAAGCTTTCTTT,CASSLPGQGKDEAFF
TRBJ1-5,NA,TRBV18,NA,TGTGCCAGCTCGCCAGCCCCCCCGCCGTTACCCCAGCATTTT,CASSPAPPPLPQHF
TRBJ2-2,few,TRBV29-1,NA,TGCAGCGTTGAAGATTGGGGTGGGCTCGGCGGGACCGGGGAGCTGTTTTTT,CSVEDWGGLGGTGELFF
TRBJ1-1,NA,TRBV5-1,NA,TGCGCCAGCAGCCCCAGAGGGTGGGGCAAGGGCACTGAAGCTTTCTTT,CASSPRGWGKGTEAFF
TRBJ1-4,few,TRBV11-3,NA,TGTGCCAGCAGCTTACGGGGCAGGGGATCAGTTAGGACTAATGAAAAACTGTTTTTT,CASSLRGRGSVRTNEKLFF
TRBJ1-5,few,TRBV19,NA,TGTGCCAGTAGTATATTTGGGACGGCGAGCAATCAGCCCCAGCATTTT,CASSIFGTASNQPQHF
TRBJ2-5,medium-sized,TRBV6-8,NA,TGTGCCAGCAGTGACCGGGTGAGCCAAGAGACCCAGTACTTC,CASSDRVSQETQYF
TRBJ2-1,few,TRBV6-8,TRBD1,TGTGCCAGCAGGGGAGGCCCCGGGACAGGGGACAATGAGCAGTTCTTC,CASRGGPGTGDNEQFF
TRBJ2-1,NA,TRBV19,NA,TGTGCCAGTACCCCCTCCGGGACCCCGGGTAGTGAGCAGTTCTTC,CASTPSGTPGSEQFF
TRBJ1-4,large,TRBV11-3,NA,TGTGCCAGCAGCTTAGTGTTTGGGGAGGGAGCCGAAAAACTGTTTTTT,CASSLVFGEGAEKLFF
TRBJ1-2,NA,TRBV18,NA,TGTGCCAGCTCACCACCAGACGGGCGGGACTATGGCTACACCTTC,CASSPPDGRDYGYTF
TRBJ2-1,NA,TRBV11-3,TRBD2,TGTGCCAGCACCCGGGGACTAACGGTCTACAATGAGCAGTTCTTC,CASTRGLTVYNEQFF
TRBJ2-7,NA,TRBV19,TRBD2,TGTGCCCATCAGGTACTAGCGGAGTTCTACGAGCAGTACTTC,CAHQVLAEFYEQYF
TRBJ1-1,few,TRBV6-8,NA,TGTGCCAGCAGAAACAGGGAGAACACTGAAGCTTTCTTT,CASRNRENTEAFF
TRBJ2-1,few,TRBV7-6,TRBD1,TGTGCCAGCAGCCGCTCAGGGGGACGGCTGGATGAGCAGTTCTTC,CASSRSGGRLDEQFF
TRBJ1-1,NA,TRBV11-3,TRBD1,TGTGCCAGCAGCTCCCGGGGACAGGGGATGAACACTGAAGCTTTCTTT,CASSSRGQGMNTEAFF
TRBJ2-3,few,TRBV9,TRBD1,TGTGCCAGCAGCCAACAGGGGGCTTATAGCACAGATACGCAGTATTTT,CASSQQGAYSTDTQYF
TRBJ2-1,NA,TRBV29-1,TRBD2,TGCAGCGTTGATACGGGAGGGCCCTTTGAGCAGTTCTTC,CSVDTGGPFEQFF
TRBJ2-1,NA,TRBV11-3,NA,TGTGCCAGCAGCTTAGGTTTAAGGAGCTCCTACAATGAGCAGTTCTTC,CASSLGLRSSYNEQFF
TRBJ2-5,few,TRBV9,NA,TGTGCCAGCGGCCGGGACCCCGGGGAGACCCAGTACTTC,CASGRDPGETQYF
TRBJ2-1,NA,TRBV18,NA,TGTGCCAGCTCACCGGGATCTACTCCCAACAATGAGCAGTTCTTC,CASSPGSTPNNEQFF
TRBJ1-2,NA,TRBV6-8,TRBD1,TGTGCCAGCAGTCAAACAGGGGTGGGGTATGGCTACACCTTC,CASSQTGVGYGYTF
TRBJ2-3,few,TRBV6-7,NA,TGTGCCAGCAGTAAGACAGTGGAGGATACGCAGTATTTT,CASSKTVEDTQYF
TRBJ2-1,NA,TRBV14,TRBD1,TGTGCCAGCAGCCCCAGGACAGGTCACTCCTACAATGAGCAGTTCTTC,CASSPRTGHSYNEQFF
TRBJ1-4,few,TRBV11-3,TRBD1,TGTGCCAGCAGCCGGGACAGGCATAATGAAAAACTGTTTTTT,CASSRDRHNEKLFF
TRBJ2-7,few,TRBV9,TRBD1,TGTGCCAGCAGCGTTTCGGGACAGGGGGCCCGCGAGCAGTACTTC,CASSVSGQGAREQYF
TRBJ2-5,NA,TRBV12-1,NA,TGTGCCAGCAGAGAACCCTGTTCGGGAGAGACCCAGTACTTC,CASREPCSGETQYF
TRBJ1-1,few,TRBV19,NA,TGTGCCAGTAGTATAGGGGGGAGCACTGAAGCTTTCTTT,CASSIGGSTEAFF
TRBJ2-1,medium-sized,TRBV10-3,NA,TGTCCTTCTGGCGAGAGCCAGCTTAGGGATGAGCAGTTCTTC,CPSGESQLRDEQFF
TRBJ2-6,once,TRBV28,NA,TGTGCCAGCAGTTTACACTCTGGGGCCAACGTCCTGACTTTC,CASSLHSGANVLTF
TRBJ1-5,large,TRBV6-8,TRBD1,TGTGCCAGCAAGGGACAGAATAGCAATCAGCCCCAGCATTTT,CASKGQNSNQPQHF
TRBJ1-2,NA,TRBV27,TRBD1,TGTGCCAGCAGCATAAAAGGACAGGGATATGGCTACACCTTC,CASSIKGQGYGYTF
TRBJ2-6,large,TRBV11-3,NA,TGTGCCAGCAGCTTGGATCGGGAGAGCTCTGGGGCCAACGTCCTGACTTTC,CASSLDRESSGANVLTF
TRBJ2-3,NA,TRBV12-5,TRBD2,TGTGCTAGTGGTTTGACCTCTAGCGGGAGTTGGTCAGATACGCAGTATTTT,CASGLTSSGSWSDTQYF
TRBJ1-4,NA,TRBV18,TRBD1,TGTGCCAGCTCACCACAGGCCTCCGGGACAGCGGGTGAAAAACTGTTTTTT,CASSPQASGTAGEKLFF
TRBJ2-5,NA,TRBV5-1,NA,TGCGCCAGTAAAATAGAGCGTTCAATCAGAGAGACCCAGTACTTC,CASKIERSIRETQYF
TRBJ2-7,NA,TRBV9,NA,TGTGCCAGCAGCGTAGGAACAGAATACGAGCAGTACTTC,CASSVGTEYEQYF
TRBJ1-5,NA,TRBV9,TRBD1,TGTGCCAGCAGTCTTGACAGGGTGATACAGCCCCAGCATTTT,CASSLDRVIQPQHF
TRBJ2-1,medium-sized,TRBV11-3,NA,TGTGCCAGCAGCTACACTCGGACAGCCTACAATGAGCAGTTCTTC,CASSYTRTAYNEQFF
TRBJ1-1,few,TRBV11-3,NA,TGTGCCAGCAGCTTAGATCCAGGGGCCGGCACTGAAGCTTTCTTT,CASSLDPGAGTEAFF
TRBJ1-5,once,TRBV29-1,NA,TGCAGCGTTGGACAGGCGGATGGGCAGCCCCAGCATTTT,CSVGQADGQPQHF
TRBJ1-1,NA,TRBV11-3,NA,TGTGCCAGCAGTCCCCCTAGTTTGAACACTGAAGCTTTCTTT,CASSPPSLNTEAFF
TRBJ1-1,NA,TRBV19,NA,TGTGCCAGTAGTATATACGGCAATAAGGCTGAAGCTTTCTTT,CASSIYGNKAEAFF
TRBJ2-5,few,TRBV11-3,NA,TGTGCCAGCAGCTCTCGGGAAATGGGGTCAGAGACCCAGTACTTC,CASSSREMGSETQYF
TRBJ1-2,few,TRBV25-1,NA,TGTGCCAGCAGTGACAGAGACTATGGCTACACCTTC,CASSDRDYGYTF
TRBJ2-1,NA,TRBV9,TRBD2,TGTGCCAGCAGTGGATGGGCGGCGGGACTAGCGGTGTGGGAGCAGTTCTTC,CASSGWAAGLAVWEQFF
TRBJ2-3,NA,TRBV11-3,NA,TGTGCCAGCAGCTTAGACTTTTGGGGACGTAGCACAGATACGCAGTATTTT,CASSLDFWGRSTDTQYF